The clone carrying this TCR beta chain was detected only a few times. This entry comes from a study of T-cell reconstitution after alpha-beta-depleted transplantation in children. A library of TCRbeta sequences, prepared with unique molecular identifiers, was generated. TCRdb analysed the PCR reads with MiXCR anew, one entry per CDR3 protein. The data contain 500,000 to 600,000 distinct CDR3 sequences, about 30% of them seen just once; the ten biggest clones take up approximately 2.3%. The CDR3 is 14 amino acids. Between the trimmed V and J ends, which lost 6 bases and 5 bases, there was a span of 15 bases.

Sequencing used PBMCs from the stem cell graft donor, obtained from the stem cell graft. The rearrangement uses TRBV12-3 or TRBV12-4 and TRBJ2-3; tentative D call: TRBD2 (6 bases). This TCR was recovered from a human donor who donated a stem cell graft to a child with aplastic anemia. CDR3 amino acids: CASSHGGAGDTQYF. DNA of the CDR3: TGTGCCAGCAGCCATGGAGGGGCCGGAGATACGCAGTATTTT.